Listed below are T cell receptor beta chains from one sample, sequenced in a study of T-cell memory formation after mild COVID-19. MiXCR was run by TCRdb on the 5' RACE reads, yielding one entry per CDR3 protein. Of 150,000 to 200,000 distinct CDR3 sequences listed, roughly 28% are singletons. The specimen sequenced was PBMCs or a T cell subset sorted from them (not recorded which). These receptors all come from an adult woman who had mild COVID-19 (a few samples of this study predate the infection). Cell type and time point are not known. Both conserved end residues are part of each CDR3. A D gene is named only where the DNA matches it firmly. Rows may omit the clone size; those that give it use once, few, many or a size class.

size: .
J: TRBJ2-5
D: TRBD1
V: TRBV9
CDR3: CASSVVDREETQYF
DNA: TGTGCCAGCAGCGTAGTGGACAGGGAAGAGACCCAGTACTTC

size: few
J: TRBJ1-5
D: TRBD1
V: TRBV5-1
CDR3: CASSRDSPQDQPQHF
DNA: TGCGCCAGCAGCCGGGACAGTCCCCAGGATCAGCCCCAGCATTTT

size: few
J: TRBJ2-7
D: .
V: TRBV19
CDR3: CASSLAGVEYEQYF
DNA: TGTGCCAGTAGTCTCGCAGGGGTCGAGTACGAGCAGTACTTC

size: .
J: TRBJ2-5
D: .
V: TRBV9
CDR3: CASSVDHSETQYF
DNA: TGTGCCAGCAGCGTTGACCACTCGGAGACCCAGTACTTC

size: few
J: TRBJ2-5
D: TRBD2
V: TRBV12-3/TRBV12-4
CDR3: CASGTSPTQYF
DNA: TGTGCCAGCGGGACTAGTCCGACCCAGTACTTC

size: .
J: TRBJ2-7
D: TRBD1
V: TRBV20-1
CDR3: CSAEAGTETYEQYF
DNA: TGCAGTGCTGAAGCCGGGACAGAGACCTACGAGCAGTACTTC

size: few
J: TRBJ1-5
D: .
V: TRBV5-5
CDR3: CASSRGAGPGNQPQHF
DNA: TGTGCCAGCAGCCGAGGGGCGGGCCCCGGCAATCAGCCCCAGCATTTT

size: few
J: TRBJ1-2
D: TRBD1
V: TRBV10-3
CDR3: CAITGTGGGYTF
DNA: TGTGCCATCACCGGGACAGGGGGAGGCTACACCTTC

size: many
J: TRBJ2-3
D: .
V: TRBV6-2/TRBV6-3
CDR3: CASSWNRVADTQYF
DNA: TGTGCCAGCAGTTGGAACAGGGTTGCAGATACGCAGTATTTT

size: few
J: TRBJ2-6
D: .
V: TRBV6-5
CDR3: CAIKLTGANVLTF
DNA: TGTGCCATCAAACTCACTGGGGCCAACGTCCTGACTTTC